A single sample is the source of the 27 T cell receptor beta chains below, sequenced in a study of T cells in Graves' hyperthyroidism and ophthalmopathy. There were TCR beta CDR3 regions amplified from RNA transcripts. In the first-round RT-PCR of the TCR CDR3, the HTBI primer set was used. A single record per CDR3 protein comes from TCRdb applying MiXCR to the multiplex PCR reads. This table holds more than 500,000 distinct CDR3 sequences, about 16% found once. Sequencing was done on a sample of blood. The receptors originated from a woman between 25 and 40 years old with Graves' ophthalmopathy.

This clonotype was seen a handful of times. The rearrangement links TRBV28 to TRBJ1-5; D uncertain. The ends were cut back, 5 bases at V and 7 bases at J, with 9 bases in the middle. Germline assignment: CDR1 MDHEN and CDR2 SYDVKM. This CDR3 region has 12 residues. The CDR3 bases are TGTGCCAGCAGTGTTGTTCGACAGCCCCAGCATTTT. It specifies CASSVVRQPQHF.

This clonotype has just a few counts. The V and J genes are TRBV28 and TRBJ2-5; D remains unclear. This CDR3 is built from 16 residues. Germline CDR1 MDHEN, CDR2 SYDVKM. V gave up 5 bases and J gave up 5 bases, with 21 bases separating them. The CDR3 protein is CASSPSPPVLHETQYF. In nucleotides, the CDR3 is TGTGCCAGCAGTCCATCCCCCCCGGTCCTCCACGAGACCCAGTACTTC.

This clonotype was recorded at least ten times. DNA for the CDR3: TGTGCCAGCAGTTTGGGTGCCAGGGGGGATGGCTACACCTTC. Protein product: CASSLGARGDGYTF. The gene calls are TRBV28 and TRBJ1-2; 7 bases are shared with TRBD1. The V segment lost 3 bases and the J segment 6 bases; nucleotides outside the gene matches: 7. The CDR3 runs 14 residues. Per the germline V gene, CDR1 is MDHEN and CDR2 is SYDVKM.

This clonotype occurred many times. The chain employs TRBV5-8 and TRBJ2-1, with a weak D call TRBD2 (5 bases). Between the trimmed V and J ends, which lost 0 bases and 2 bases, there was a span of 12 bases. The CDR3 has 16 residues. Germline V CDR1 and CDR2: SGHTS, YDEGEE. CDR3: CASSLEARRTYNEQFF. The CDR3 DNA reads TGTGCCAGCAGCTTGGAGGCAAGGAGGACCTACAATGAGCAGTTCTTC.

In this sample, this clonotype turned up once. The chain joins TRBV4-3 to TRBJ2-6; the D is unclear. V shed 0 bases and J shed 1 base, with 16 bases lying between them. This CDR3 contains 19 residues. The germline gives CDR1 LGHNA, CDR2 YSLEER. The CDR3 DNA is TGCGCCAGCAGCCAAGATGCCAGCCAGGTCACGTCTGGGGCCAACGTCCTGACTTTC. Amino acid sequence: CASSQDASQVTSGANVLTF.

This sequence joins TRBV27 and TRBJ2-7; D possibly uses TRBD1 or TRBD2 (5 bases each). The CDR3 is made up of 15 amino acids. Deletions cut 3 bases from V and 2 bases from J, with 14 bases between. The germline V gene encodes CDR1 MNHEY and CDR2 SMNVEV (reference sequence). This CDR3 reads CASSFLGTAAYEQYF. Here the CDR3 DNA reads TGTGCCAGCAGTTTCCTCGGGACGGCTGCCTACGAGCAGTACTTC.

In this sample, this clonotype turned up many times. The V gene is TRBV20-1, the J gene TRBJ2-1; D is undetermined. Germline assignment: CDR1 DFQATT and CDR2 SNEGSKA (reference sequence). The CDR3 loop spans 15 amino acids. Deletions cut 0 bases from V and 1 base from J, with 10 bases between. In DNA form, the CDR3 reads TGCAGTGCTAGAGAAGTTGGCGGATCCTACAATGAGCAGTTCTTC. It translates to CSAREVGGSYNEQFF.

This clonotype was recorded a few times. As DNA, the CDR3 is TGTGCCAGCAGTTTAATGTTCTTACCCATCCTCCGGGCCTACAATGAGCAGTTCTTC. It specifies CASSLMFLPILRAYNEQFF. V is TRBV28 and J is TRBJ2-1; no definite D call. The germline V and J ends were trimmed by 2 bases and 2 bases, with 22 bases remaining between them. Germline V gene sequence: CDR1 MDHEN, CDR2 SYDVKM. The CDR3 loop spans 19 amino acids.

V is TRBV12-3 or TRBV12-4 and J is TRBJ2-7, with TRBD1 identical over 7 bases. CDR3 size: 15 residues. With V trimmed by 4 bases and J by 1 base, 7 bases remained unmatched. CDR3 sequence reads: CASSSRTGISYEQYF. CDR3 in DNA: TGTGCCAGCAGTTCCCGGACAGGAATTTCCTACGAGCAGTACTTC.

CDR3 nucleotides: TGTGCCACCAGTGATACCGGGGCCAGCTCCTACAATGAGCAGTTCTTC. This translates into CATSDTGASSYNEQFF. The chain has TRBV24-1 and TRBJ2-1, with D perhaps matching TRBD1 or TRBD2 (5 bases each). Germline CDR1 and CDR2: KGHDR and SFDVKD. The V end was cut by 3 bases, the J end by 0 bases, with 11 bases between. This CDR3 has 16 amino acids.

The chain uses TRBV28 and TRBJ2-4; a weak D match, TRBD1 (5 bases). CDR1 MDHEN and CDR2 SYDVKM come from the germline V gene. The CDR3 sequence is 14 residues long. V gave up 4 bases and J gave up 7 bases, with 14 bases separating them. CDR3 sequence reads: CASSYSGFRNIQYF. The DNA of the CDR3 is TGTGCCAGCAGTTATTCAGGGTTTCGGAACATTCAGTACTTC.

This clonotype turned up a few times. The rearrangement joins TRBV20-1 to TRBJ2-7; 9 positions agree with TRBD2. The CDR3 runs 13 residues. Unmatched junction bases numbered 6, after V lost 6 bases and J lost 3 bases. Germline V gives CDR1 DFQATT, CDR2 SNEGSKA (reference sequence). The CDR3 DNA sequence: TGCAGTGCCAATAGCGGGAGTAACTACGAGCAGTACTTC. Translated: CSANSGSNYEQYF.

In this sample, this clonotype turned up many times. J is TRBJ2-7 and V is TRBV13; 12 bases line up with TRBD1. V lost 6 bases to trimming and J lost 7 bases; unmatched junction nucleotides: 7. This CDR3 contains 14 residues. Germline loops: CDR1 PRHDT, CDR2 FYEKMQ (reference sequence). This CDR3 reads CASSSGQGAQEQYF. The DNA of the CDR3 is TGTGCCAGCAGTTCGGGACAGGGGGCGCAGGAGCAGTACTTC.

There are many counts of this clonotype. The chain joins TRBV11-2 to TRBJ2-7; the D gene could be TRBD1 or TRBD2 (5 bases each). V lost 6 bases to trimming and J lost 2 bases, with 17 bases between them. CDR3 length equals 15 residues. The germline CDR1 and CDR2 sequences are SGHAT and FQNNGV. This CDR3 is CASRTPGRRTYEQYF. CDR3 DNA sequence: TGTGCCAGCAGGACACCGGGACGGAGAACCTACGAGCAGTACTTC.

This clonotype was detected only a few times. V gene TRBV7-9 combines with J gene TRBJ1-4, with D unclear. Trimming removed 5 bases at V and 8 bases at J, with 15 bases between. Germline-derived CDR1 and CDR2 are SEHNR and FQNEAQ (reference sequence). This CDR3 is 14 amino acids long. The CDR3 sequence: CASSEEIFGEKLFF. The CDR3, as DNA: TGTGCCAGCAGCGAGGAGATCTTTGGAGAAAAACTGTTTTTT.

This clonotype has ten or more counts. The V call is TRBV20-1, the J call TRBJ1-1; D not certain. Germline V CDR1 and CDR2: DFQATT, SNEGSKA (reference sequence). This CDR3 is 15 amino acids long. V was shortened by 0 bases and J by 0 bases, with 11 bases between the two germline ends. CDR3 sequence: CSARDGEALNTEAFF. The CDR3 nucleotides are TGCAGTGCTAGAGATGGGGAGGCACTGAACACTGAAGCTTTCTTT.

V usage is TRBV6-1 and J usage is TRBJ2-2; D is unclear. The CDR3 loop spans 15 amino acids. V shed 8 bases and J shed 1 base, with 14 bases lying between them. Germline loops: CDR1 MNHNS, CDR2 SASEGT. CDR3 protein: CASWPLRLNTGELFF. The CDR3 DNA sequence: TGTGCCAGCTGGCCGTTGCGACTGAACACCGGGGAGCTGTTTTTT.

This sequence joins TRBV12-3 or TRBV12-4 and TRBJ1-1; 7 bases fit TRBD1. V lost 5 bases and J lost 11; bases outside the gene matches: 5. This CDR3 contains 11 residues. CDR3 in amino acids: CASSGPGQAFF. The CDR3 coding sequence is TGTGCCAGCAGTGGGCCGGGACAGGCTTTCTTT.

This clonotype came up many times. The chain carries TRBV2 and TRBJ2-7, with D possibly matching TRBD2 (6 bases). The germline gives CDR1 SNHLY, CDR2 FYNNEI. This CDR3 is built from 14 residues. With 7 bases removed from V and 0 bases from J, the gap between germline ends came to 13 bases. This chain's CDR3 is CASTQPGASYEQYF. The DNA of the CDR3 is TGTGCCAGCACCCAGCCGGGAGCCTCCTACGAGCAGTACTTC.

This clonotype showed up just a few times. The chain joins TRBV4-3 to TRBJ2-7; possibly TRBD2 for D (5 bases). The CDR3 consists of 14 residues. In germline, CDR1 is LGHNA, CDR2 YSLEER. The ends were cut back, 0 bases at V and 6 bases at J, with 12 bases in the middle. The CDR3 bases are TGCGCCAGCAGCCAAGATACTAGGAACTTCGAGCAGTACTTC. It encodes CASSQDTRNFEQYF.

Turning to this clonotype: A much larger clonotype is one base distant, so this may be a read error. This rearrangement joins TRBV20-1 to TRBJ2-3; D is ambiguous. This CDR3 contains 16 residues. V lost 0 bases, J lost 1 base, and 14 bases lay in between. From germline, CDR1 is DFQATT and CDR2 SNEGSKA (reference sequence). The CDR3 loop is CSARDLARAGTDTQYF. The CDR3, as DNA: TGCAGTGCTAGAGATCTCGCACGAGCAGGCACAGATACGCAGTATTTT.

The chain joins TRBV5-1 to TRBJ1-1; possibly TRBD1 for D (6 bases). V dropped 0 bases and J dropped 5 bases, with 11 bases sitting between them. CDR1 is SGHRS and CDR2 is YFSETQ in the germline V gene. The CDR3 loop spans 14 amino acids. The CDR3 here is CASSLEQGRTEAFF. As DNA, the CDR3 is TGCGCCAGCAGCTTGGAACAGGGAAGGACTGAAGCTTTCTTT.

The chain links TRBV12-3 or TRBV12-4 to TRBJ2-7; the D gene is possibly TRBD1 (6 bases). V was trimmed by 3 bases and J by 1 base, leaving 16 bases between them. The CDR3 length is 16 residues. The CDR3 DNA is TGTGCCAGCAGTTTCCCCTCCGGCAGGGGTTCCTACGAGCAGTACTTC. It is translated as CASSFPSGRGSYEQYF.

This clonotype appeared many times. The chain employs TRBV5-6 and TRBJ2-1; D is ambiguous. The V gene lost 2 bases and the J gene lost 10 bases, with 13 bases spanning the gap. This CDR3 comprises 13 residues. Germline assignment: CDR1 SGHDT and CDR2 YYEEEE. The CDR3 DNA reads TGTGCCAGCAGCTTTCTTGTAAGGGCGGAGCAGTTCTTC. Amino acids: CASSFLVRAEQFF.

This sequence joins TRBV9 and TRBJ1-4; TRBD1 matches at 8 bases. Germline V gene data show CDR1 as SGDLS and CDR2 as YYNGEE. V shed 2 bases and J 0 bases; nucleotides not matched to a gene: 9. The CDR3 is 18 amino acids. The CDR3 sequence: CASSVQGDRLATNEKLFF. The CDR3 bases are TGTGCCAGCAGCGTTCAGGGGGACAGGCTGGCAACTAATGAAAAACTGTTTTTT.

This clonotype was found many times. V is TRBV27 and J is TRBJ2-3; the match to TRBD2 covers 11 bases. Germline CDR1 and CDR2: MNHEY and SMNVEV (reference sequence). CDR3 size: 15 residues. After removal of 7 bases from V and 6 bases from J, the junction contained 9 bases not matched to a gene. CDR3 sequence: CASNILAGVTDTQYF. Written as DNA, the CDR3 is TGTGCCAGCAACATACTAGCGGGAGTAACGGATACGCAGTATTTT.

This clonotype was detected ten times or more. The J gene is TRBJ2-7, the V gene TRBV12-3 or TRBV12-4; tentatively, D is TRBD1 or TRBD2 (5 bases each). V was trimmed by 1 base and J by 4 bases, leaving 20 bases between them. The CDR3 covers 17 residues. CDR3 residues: CASSLVLVGTETYEQYF. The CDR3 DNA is TGTGCCAGCAGTTTAGTTCTCGTGGGGACGGAAACTTACGAGCAGTACTTC.